The clone carrying this T cell receptor (beta chain) was seen repeatedly, ten times or more. This sample is drawn from a study of T-cell reconstitution after alpha-beta-depleted transplantation in children. The authors prepared the TCRbeta library with unique molecular identifiers. TCRdb passed the PCR reads through MiXCR, listing each CDR3 protein once. The table lists 600,000 to 700,000 distinct CDR3 sequences, roughly 17% of them singletons, with approximately 1% in the top ten. Germline CDR1 is SQVTM and CDR2 is ANQGSEA. The V segment lost 8 bases and the J segment 2 bases; nucleotides outside the gene matches: 4. The CDR3 runs 12 residues.

This receptor was obtained from a human donor who donated a stem cell graft to a child with acute myeloid leukemia. The genes are TRBV29-1 and TRBJ1-2; 8 bases align to TRBD1. This material consisted of PBMCs from the stem cell graft donor, taken from the stem cell graft. The CDR3 bases are TGCAGCTGCGACAGGGGAAACTATGGCTACACCTTC. This codes for CSCDRGNYGYTF.